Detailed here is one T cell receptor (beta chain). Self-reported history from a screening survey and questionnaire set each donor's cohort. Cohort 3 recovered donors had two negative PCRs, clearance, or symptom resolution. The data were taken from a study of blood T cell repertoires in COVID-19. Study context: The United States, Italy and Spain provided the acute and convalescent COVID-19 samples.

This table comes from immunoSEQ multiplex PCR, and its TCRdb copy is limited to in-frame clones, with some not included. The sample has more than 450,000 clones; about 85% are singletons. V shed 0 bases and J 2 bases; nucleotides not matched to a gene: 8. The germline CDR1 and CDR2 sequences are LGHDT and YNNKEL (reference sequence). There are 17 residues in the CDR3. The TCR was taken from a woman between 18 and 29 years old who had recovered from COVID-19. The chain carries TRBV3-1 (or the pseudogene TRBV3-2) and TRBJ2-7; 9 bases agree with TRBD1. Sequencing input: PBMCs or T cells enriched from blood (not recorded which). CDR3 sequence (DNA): TGTGCCAGCAGCCAAGATTATCCGGGACAGGGTCCCTACGAGCAGTACTTC. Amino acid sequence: CASSQDYPGQGPYEQYF.